This T cell receptor (beta chain) derives from a study of OX40 agonist ivuxolimab in advanced cancers. Generated by immunoSEQ multiplex PCR, the TCRdb table keeps only in-frame clones and is missing some. The data contain 87,000 or so clones, 70% to 90% of them seen just once; the ten biggest clones take up approximately 4.2%. The CDR3 length is 14 residues. The V and J ends lost 4 bases and 5 bases respectively, with 15 bases between them. Germline-derived CDR1 and CDR2 are SGHDT and YYEEEE. The input for sequencing was CD4+ or CD8+ T cells sorted from blood, taken in a trial of the OX40 agonist ivuxolimab. This clonotype originated in an adult with an advanced solid tumor such as melanoma, head and neck, liver or kidney cancer. This chain links TRBV5-6 with TRBJ1-1; possible D gene TRBD1, 5 bases. This chain's CDR3 is CASSAGHRPTEAFF. The CDR3, as DNA: TGTGCCAGCAGCGCCGGACACCGCCCGACTGAAGCTTTCTTT.